The rows below give T cell receptor beta chains drawn from one sample of a study of graft-versus-host responses after intestinal transplantation. These TCRs' antigens remain unknown. Sequenced by immunoSEQ multiplex PCR; TCRdb stores in-frame clones only, minus some. The profile shows 80,000 to 90,000 clones, approximately 87% of them singletons. The sample was unstimulated CD4+ T cells sorted from spleen or lymph node cells, taken before intestinal transplant. These receptors were taken from a human donor who received an intestinal transplant. The CDR3 runs from the conserved cysteine through the conserved F or W. The order of the fields is CDR3 length, V gene, D gene, clone size, J gene, CDR3 protein, CDR3 DNA. The D gene is left open where the match is weak. Size values are once, few and many counts, or a class for expanded clones, and some rows have none.

cdr3_length: 13
v_call: TRBV7-9
d_call: -
clone_size: once
j_call: TRBJ2-2
cdr3_aa: CASALQGGGELFF
cdr3_nt: TGTGCCAGTGCCCTTCAAGGCGGCGGGGAGCTGTTTTTT

cdr3_length: 21
v_call: TRBV18
d_call: TRBD2
clone_size: -
j_call: TRBJ2-3
cdr3_aa: CASSPPPKLAGGATRTDTQYF
cdr3_nt: TGTGCCAGCTCACCACCTCCCAAACTAGCGGGGGGCGCAACTCGCACAGATACGCAGTATTTT

cdr3_length: 14
v_call: TRBV5-1
d_call: -
clone_size: -
j_call: TRBJ2-3
cdr3_aa: CASSLGGATDTQYF
cdr3_nt: TGCGCCAGCAGCTTGGGTGGGGCGACAGATACGCAGTATTTT

cdr3_length: 13
v_call: TRBV6-1
d_call: TRBD1
clone_size: -
j_call: TRBJ2-7
cdr3_aa: CASDDRVGYEQYF
cdr3_nt: TGTGCCAGCGATGACAGGGTGGGCTACGAGCAGTACTTC

cdr3_length: 15
v_call: TRBV18
d_call: -
clone_size: -
j_call: TRBJ2-3
cdr3_aa: CASSPPEVRADTQYF
cdr3_nt: TGTGCCAGCTCACCACCGGAGGTGAGGGCAGATACGCAGTATTTT

cdr3_length: 15
v_call: TRBV5-4
d_call: TRBD2
clone_size: -
j_call: TRBJ2-3
cdr3_aa: CASSFPGTSPDTQYF
cdr3_nt: TGTGCCAGCAGCTTCCCGGGGACTAGCCCAGATACGCAGTATTTT

cdr3_length: 13
v_call: TRBV12-5
d_call: -
clone_size: -
j_call: TRBJ2-4
cdr3_aa: CASGLTVLNIQYF
cdr3_nt: TGTGCTAGTGGGTTGACGGTGTTAAACATTCAGTACTTC

cdr3_length: 13
v_call: TRBV11-2
d_call: -
clone_size: -
j_call: TRBJ1-2
cdr3_aa: CASSLPRDRGYTF
cdr3_nt: TGTGCCAGCAGCCTCCCCAGGGATCGTGGCTACACCTTC

cdr3_length: 14
v_call: TRBV7-2
d_call: -
clone_size: -
j_call: TRBJ1-5
cdr3_aa: CASSRGQGYQPQHF
cdr3_nt: TGTGCCAGCAGCCGGGGCCAGGGGTACCAGCCCCAGCATTTT

cdr3_length: 18
v_call: TRBV10-2
d_call: TRBD1
clone_size: -
j_call: TRBJ1-5
cdr3_aa: CASSESWTGGASMEPQHF
cdr3_nt: TGCGCCAGCAGTGAGTCTTGGACAGGGGGCGCGTCCATGGAGCCCCAGCATTTT

cdr3_length: 14
v_call: TRBV18
d_call: -
clone_size: -
j_call: TRBJ1-6
cdr3_aa: CASSPDSNNSPLHF
cdr3_nt: TGTGCCAGCTCACCAGACTCAAATAATTCACCCCTCCACTTT

cdr3_length: 13
v_call: TRBV6-5
d_call: -
clone_size: -
j_call: TRBJ1-2
cdr3_aa: CASSHLGDDGYTF
cdr3_nt: TGTGCCAGCAGTCACCTAGGCGACGATGGCTACACCTTC

cdr3_length: 15
v_call: TRBV4-2
d_call: -
clone_size: -
j_call: TRBJ1-2
cdr3_aa: CASSQDYGRGYGYTF
cdr3_nt: TGTGCCAGCAGCCAAGATTATGGCAGGGGCTATGGCTACACCTTC

cdr3_length: 13
v_call: TRBV18
d_call: -
clone_size: -
j_call: TRBJ1-5
cdr3_aa: CASSPDSSQPQHF
cdr3_nt: TGTGCCAGCTCACCAGACAGCTCCCAGCCCCAGCATTTT

cdr3_length: 14
v_call: TRBV5-6
d_call: TRBD2
clone_size: -
j_call: TRBJ2-1
cdr3_aa: CASSIGLALNEQFF
cdr3_nt: TGTGCCAGCAGCATAGGACTAGCGCTAAATGAGCAGTTCTTC

cdr3_length: 13
v_call: TRBV25-1
d_call: TRBD1
clone_size: -
j_call: TRBJ1-2
cdr3_aa: CASSGDRGLGYTF
cdr3_nt: TGTGCCAGCAGTGGGGACAGGGGCCTAGGCTACACCTTC

cdr3_length: 12
v_call: TRBV5-1
d_call: -
clone_size: -
j_call: TRBJ1-2
cdr3_aa: CASSPQGRGYTF
cdr3_nt: TGCGCCAGCAGCCCTCAGGGAAGGGGCTACACCTTC

cdr3_length: 14
v_call: TRBV10-3
d_call: TRBD1
clone_size: -
j_call: TRBJ1-2
cdr3_aa: CAISPGQGISGYTF
cdr3_nt: TGTGCCATCAGTCCGGGACAGGGGATTTCTGGCTACACCTTC

cdr3_length: 15
v_call: TRBV11-1
d_call: -
clone_size: -
j_call: TRBJ2-1
cdr3_aa: CASTLGTGSYNEQFF
cdr3_nt: TGTGCCAGCACCCTAGGGACTGGCTCCTACAATGAGCAGTTCTTC

cdr3_length: 12
v_call: TRBV19
d_call: -
clone_size: -
j_call: TRBJ2-1
cdr3_aa: CASSLGYNEQFF
cdr3_nt: TGTGCCAGTAGTCTCGGGTACAATGAGCAGTTCTTC

cdr3_length: 14
v_call: TRBV7-3
d_call: TRBD1
clone_size: -
j_call: TRBJ1-2
cdr3_aa: CASSPRQGGYGYTF
cdr3_nt: TGTGCCAGCAGCCCGCGACAGGGGGGCTATGGCTACACCTTC

cdr3_length: 14
v_call: TRBV4-1
d_call: -
clone_size: -
j_call: TRBJ2-1
cdr3_aa: CASRNRVDYGEQFF
cdr3_nt: TGCGCCAGCAGGAACAGGGTTGATTATGGTGAGCAGTTCTTC

cdr3_length: 16
v_call: TRBV5-5
d_call: -
clone_size: -
j_call: TRBJ2-7
cdr3_aa: CASSLGHSTLSYEQYF
cdr3_nt: TGTGCCAGCAGCTTGGGGCATTCAACCCTGTCCTACGAGCAGTACTTC

cdr3_length: 16
v_call: TRBV2
d_call: TRBD2
clone_size: -
j_call: TRBJ2-3
cdr3_aa: CASSTRTSGGLGTQYF
cdr3_nt: TGTGCCAGCAGTACCCGGACTAGCGGGGGGTTGGGTACGCAGTATTTT

cdr3_length: 13
v_call: TRBV7-9
d_call: -
clone_size: -
j_call: TRBJ2-7
cdr3_aa: CASALGGSYEQYF
cdr3_nt: TGTGCCAGCGCTCTTGGGGGGTCCTACGAGCAGTACTTC

cdr3_length: 13
v_call: TRBV18
d_call: TRBD1
clone_size: -
j_call: TRBJ2-1
cdr3_aa: CASSRDRVDEQFF
cdr3_nt: TGTGCCAGCTCACGGGACAGGGTCGATGAGCAGTTCTTC

cdr3_length: 13
v_call: TRBV19
d_call: -
clone_size: -
j_call: TRBJ1-2
cdr3_aa: CASSGRSVNGYTF
cdr3_nt: TGTGCCAGTAGTGGCAGGTCCGTAAATGGCTACACCTTC

cdr3_length: 14
v_call: TRBV6-5
d_call: -
clone_size: -
j_call: TRBJ1-1
cdr3_aa: CASSYSGRGTEAFF
cdr3_nt: TGTGCCAGCAGTTACTCGGGGAGGGGAACTGAAGCTTTCTTT

cdr3_length: 13
v_call: TRBV5-3
d_call: -
clone_size: -
j_call: TRBJ2-3
cdr3_aa: CASLGRSTDTQYF
cdr3_nt: TGTGCCAGTCTGGGGCGCAGCACAGATACGCAGTATTTT

cdr3_length: 15
v_call: TRBV5-1
d_call: TRBD1
clone_size: -
j_call: TRBJ2-5
cdr3_aa: CANSFYGQGEETQYF
cdr3_nt: TGCGCCAACAGCTTCTACGGACAGGGGGAAGAGACCCAGTACTTC

cdr3_length: 16
v_call: TRBV15
d_call: TRBD1
clone_size: -
j_call: TRBJ2-1
cdr3_aa: CATSRHGQGVGDEQFF
cdr3_nt: TGTGCCACCAGCAGACACGGACAGGGAGTTGGCGATGAGCAGTTCTTC

cdr3_length: 14
v_call: TRBV9
d_call: -
clone_size: -
j_call: TRBJ2-7
cdr3_aa: CASSVGSSSYEQYF
cdr3_nt: TGTGCCAGCAGCGTAGGCTCCAGCTCCTACGAGCAGTACTTC

cdr3_length: 15
v_call: TRBV11-2
d_call: -
clone_size: -
j_call: TRBJ2-7
cdr3_aa: CASSLAFGRAYEQYF
cdr3_nt: TGTGCCAGCAGCTTAGCTTTCGGCAGGGCCTACGAGCAGTACTTC

cdr3_length: 14
v_call: TRBV6-5
d_call: TRBD1
clone_size: -
j_call: TRBJ1-4
cdr3_aa: CASRPGGGSEKLFF
cdr3_nt: TGTGCCAGCCGACCAGGGGGCGGTAGTGAAAAACTGTTTTTT

cdr3_length: 13
v_call: TRBV2
d_call: -
clone_size: -
j_call: TRBJ1-5
cdr3_aa: CASRSQNNQPQHF
cdr3_nt: TGTGCCAGCAGGTCCCAGAACAATCAGCCCCAGCATTTT

cdr3_length: 15
v_call: TRBV19
d_call: TRBD1
clone_size: -
j_call: TRBJ1-2
cdr3_aa: CASRPSTGAVYGYTF
cdr3_nt: TGTGCCAGTAGGCCCTCGACAGGGGCCGTCTATGGCTACACCTTC

cdr3_length: 13
v_call: TRBV6-6
d_call: -
clone_size: -
j_call: TRBJ1-2
cdr3_aa: CASSYSQGPGYTF
cdr3_nt: TGTGCCAGCAGTTACTCCCAGGGGCCTGGCTACACCTTC

cdr3_length: 15
v_call: TRBV12-5
d_call: TRBD1
clone_size: -
j_call: TRBJ1-3
cdr3_aa: CASGPDRGLGNTIYF
cdr3_nt: TGTGCTAGTGGTCCCGACAGGGGGCTCGGAAACACCATATATTTT

cdr3_length: 14
v_call: TRBV7-8
d_call: TRBD1
clone_size: -
j_call: TRBJ1-2
cdr3_aa: CASSFGTDTYGYTF
cdr3_nt: TGTGCCAGCAGCTTTGGGACAGACACCTATGGCTACACCTTC

cdr3_length: 20
v_call: TRBV7-3
d_call: TRBD2
clone_size: -
j_call: TRBJ2-3
cdr3_aa: CASSRQSPQLAGGCTDTQYF
cdr3_nt: TGTGCCAGCAGCCGACAAAGCCCCCAACTAGCGGGGGGGTGCACAGATACGCAGTATTTT

cdr3_length: 17
v_call: TRBV7-9
d_call: -
clone_size: -
j_call: TRBJ1-6
cdr3_aa: CASSYSRTSSYNSPLHF
cdr3_nt: TGTGCCAGCAGTTATAGCAGAACGAGCTCCTATAATTCACCCCTCCACTTT

cdr3_length: 16
v_call: TRBV15
d_call: -
clone_size: -
j_call: TRBJ1-4
cdr3_aa: CATSRTAGRGGEKLFF
cdr3_nt: TGTGCCACCAGCAGGACAGCGGGACGCGGGGGTGAAAAACTGTTTTTT

cdr3_length: 16
v_call: TRBV5-1
d_call: TRBD1
clone_size: once
j_call: TRBJ2-7
cdr3_aa: CASSPPGDRGRYEQYF
cdr3_nt: TGCGCCAGCAGCCCCCCCGGGGACAGGGGGCGGTACGAGCAGTACTTC

cdr3_length: 13
v_call: TRBV5-1
d_call: TRBD2
clone_size: once
j_call: TRBJ2-7
cdr3_aa: CASSPRGGGEQYF
cdr3_nt: TGCGCCAGCAGCCCCCGCGGGGGGGGCGAGCAGTACTTC

cdr3_length: 18
v_call: TRBV7-3
d_call: -
clone_size: once
j_call: TRBJ1-6
cdr3_aa: CASSLTPVGGSYNSPLHF
cdr3_nt: TGTGCCAGCAGCTTAACCCCGGTCGGTGGCTCCTATAATTCACCCCTCCACTTT

cdr3_length: 14
v_call: TRBV7-2
d_call: -
clone_size: -
j_call: TRBJ1-5
cdr3_aa: CASSLGGTGQPQHF
cdr3_nt: TGTGCCAGCAGCTTAGGGGGCACAGGTCAGCCCCAGCATTTT

cdr3_length: 11
v_call: TRBV20-1
d_call: -
clone_size: -
j_call: TRBJ2-7
cdr3_aa: CSASGSYEQYF
cdr3_nt: TGCAGTGCTTCCGGGAGCTACGAGCAGTACTTC